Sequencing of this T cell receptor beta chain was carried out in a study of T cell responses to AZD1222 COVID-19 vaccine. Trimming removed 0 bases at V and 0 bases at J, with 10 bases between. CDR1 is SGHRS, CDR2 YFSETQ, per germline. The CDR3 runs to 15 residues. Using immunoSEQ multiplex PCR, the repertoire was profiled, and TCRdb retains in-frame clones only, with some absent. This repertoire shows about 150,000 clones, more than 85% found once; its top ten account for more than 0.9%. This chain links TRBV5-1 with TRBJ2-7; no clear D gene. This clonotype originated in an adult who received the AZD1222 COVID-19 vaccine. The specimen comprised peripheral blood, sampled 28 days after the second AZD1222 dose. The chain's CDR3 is CASSLVAGFSYEQYF. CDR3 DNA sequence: TGCGCCAGCAGCTTGGTGGCCGGGTTCTCCTACGAGCAGTACTTC.